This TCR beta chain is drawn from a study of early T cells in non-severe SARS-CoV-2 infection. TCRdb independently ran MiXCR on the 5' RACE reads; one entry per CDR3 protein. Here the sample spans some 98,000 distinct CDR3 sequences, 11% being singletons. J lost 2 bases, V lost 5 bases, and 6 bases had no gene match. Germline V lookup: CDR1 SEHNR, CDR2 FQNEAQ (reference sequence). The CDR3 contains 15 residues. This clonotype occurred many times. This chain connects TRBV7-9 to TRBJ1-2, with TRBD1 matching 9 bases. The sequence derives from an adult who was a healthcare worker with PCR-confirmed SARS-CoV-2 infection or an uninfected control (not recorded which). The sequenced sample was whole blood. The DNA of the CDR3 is TGTGCCAGCAGCGAAACGGACAGGGGAAACTATGGCTACACCTTC. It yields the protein CASSETDRGNYGYTF.